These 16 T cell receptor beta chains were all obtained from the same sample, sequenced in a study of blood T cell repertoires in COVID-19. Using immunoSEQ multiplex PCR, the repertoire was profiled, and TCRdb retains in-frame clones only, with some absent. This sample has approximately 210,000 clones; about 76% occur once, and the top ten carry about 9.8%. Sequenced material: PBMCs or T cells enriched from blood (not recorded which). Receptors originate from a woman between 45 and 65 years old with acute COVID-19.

The CDR3 spells CASSSWTSGNYEQYF. DNA of the CDR3: TGTGCCAGCAGCTCTTGGACTAGCGGGAACTACGAGCAGTACTTC. The chain couples TRBV11-2 to TRBJ2-7, with TRBD2 identical over 12 bases. Germline CDR1 is SGHAT and CDR2 is FQNNGV. CDR3 length equals 15 residues. J was trimmed by 3 bases and V by 4 bases; bases with no gene match: 4.

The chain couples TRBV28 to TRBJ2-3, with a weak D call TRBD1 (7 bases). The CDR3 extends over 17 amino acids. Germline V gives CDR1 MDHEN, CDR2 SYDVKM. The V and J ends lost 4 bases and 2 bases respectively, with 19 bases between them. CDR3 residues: CASSSPFDREDTDTQYF. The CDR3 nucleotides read TGTGCCAGCAGTTCCCCATTTGACAGGGAGGACACAGATACGCAGTATTTT.

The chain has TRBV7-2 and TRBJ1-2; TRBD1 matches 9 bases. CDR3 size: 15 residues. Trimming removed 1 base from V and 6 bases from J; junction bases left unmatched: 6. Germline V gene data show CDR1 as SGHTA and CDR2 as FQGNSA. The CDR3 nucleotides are TGTGCCAGCAGCTTAGGAGGGGACAGGGCGGATGGCTACACCTTC. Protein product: CASSLGGDRADGYTF. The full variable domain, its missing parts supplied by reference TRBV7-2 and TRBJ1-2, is GAGVSQSPSNKVTEKGKDVELRCDPISGHTALYWYRQSLGQGLEFLIYFQGNSAPDKSGLPSDRFSAERTGGSVSTLTIQRTQQEDSAVYLCASSLGGDRADGYTFGSGTRLTVV.

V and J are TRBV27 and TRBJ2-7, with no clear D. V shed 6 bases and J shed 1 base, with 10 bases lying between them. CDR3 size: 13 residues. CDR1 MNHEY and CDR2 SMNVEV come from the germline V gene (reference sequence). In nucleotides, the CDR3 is TGTGCCAGCAGCTTGACACGGTCCTACGAGCAGTACTTC. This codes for CASSLTRSYEQYF.

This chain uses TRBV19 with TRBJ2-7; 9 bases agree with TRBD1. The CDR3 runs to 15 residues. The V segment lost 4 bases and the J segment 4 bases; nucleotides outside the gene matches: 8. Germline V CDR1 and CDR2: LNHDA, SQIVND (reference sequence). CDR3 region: CASSTEGQGGYEQYF. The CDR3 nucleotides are TGTGCCAGTAGTACGGAGGGACAGGGTGGATACGAGCAGTACTTC.

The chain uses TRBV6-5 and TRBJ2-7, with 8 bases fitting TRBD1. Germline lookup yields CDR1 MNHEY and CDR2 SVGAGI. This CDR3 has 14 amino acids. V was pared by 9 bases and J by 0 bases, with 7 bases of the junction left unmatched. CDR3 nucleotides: TGTGCCAGTTCCCCTGACAGGGGCTCCTACGAGCAGTACTTC. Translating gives CASSPDRGSYEQYF.

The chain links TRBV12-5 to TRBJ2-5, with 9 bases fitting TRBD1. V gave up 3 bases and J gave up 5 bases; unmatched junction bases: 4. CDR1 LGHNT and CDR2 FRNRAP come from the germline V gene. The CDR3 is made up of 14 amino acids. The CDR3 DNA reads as TGTGCTAGTGGTTTCGGGACAGGGAGTGAGACCCAGTACTTC. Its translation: CASGFGTGSETQYF.

The CDR3: CASVEAGRTGELFF. The CDR3 DNA is TGTGCCAGCGTGGAGGCGGGGCGGACCGGGGAGCTGTTTTTT. The chain uses TRBV28 and TRBJ2-2; weak D call: TRBD2 (6 bases). V was shortened by 8 bases and J by 5 bases, with 15 bases between the two germline ends. This CDR3 has 14 amino acids. Germline V CDR1 and CDR2: MDHEN, SYDVKM.

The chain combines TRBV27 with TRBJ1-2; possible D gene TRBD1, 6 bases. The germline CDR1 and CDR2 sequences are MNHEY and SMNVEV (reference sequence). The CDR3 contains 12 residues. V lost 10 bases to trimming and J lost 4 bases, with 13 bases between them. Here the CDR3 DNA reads TGTGCCACGGGGGGGCCAAGCTATGGCTACACCTTC. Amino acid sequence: CATGGPSYGYTF.

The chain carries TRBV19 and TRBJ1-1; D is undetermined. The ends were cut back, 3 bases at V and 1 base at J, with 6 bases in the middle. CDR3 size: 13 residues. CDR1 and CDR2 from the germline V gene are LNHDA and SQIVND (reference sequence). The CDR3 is CASSITENTEAFF. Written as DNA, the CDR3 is TGTGCCAGTAGTATCACAGAGAACACTGAAGCTTTCTTT.

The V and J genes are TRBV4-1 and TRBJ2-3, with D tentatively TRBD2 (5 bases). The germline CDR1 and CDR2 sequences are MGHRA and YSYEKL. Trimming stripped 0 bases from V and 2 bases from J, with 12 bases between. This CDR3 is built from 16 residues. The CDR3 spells CASSQDPEGSTDTQYF. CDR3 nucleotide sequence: TGCGCCAGCAGCCAAGATCCCGAGGGATCCACAGATACGCAGTATTTT.

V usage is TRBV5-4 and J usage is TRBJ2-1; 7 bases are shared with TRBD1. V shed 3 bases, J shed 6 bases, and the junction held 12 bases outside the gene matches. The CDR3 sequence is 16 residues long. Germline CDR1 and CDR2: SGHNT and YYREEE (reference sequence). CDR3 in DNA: TGTGCCAGCAGCTCCCGACAGGGACCCGCGGCCAATGAGCAGTTCTTC. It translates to CASSSRQGPAANEQFF.

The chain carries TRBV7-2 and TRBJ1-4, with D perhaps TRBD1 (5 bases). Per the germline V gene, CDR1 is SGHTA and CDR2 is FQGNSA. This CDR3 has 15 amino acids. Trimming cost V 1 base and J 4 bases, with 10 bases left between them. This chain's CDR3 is CASSLVSQGNEKLFF. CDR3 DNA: TGTGCCAGCAGCTTAGTAAGCCAGGGTAATGAAAAACTGTTTTTT.

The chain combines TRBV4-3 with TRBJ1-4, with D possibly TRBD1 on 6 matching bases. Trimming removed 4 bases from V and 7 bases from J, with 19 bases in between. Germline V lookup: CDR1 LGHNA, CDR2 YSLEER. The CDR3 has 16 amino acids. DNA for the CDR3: TGCGCCAGCAGCCTCTACGGTGAGGGGGTTGGTGAAAAACTGTTTTTT. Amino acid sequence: CASSLYGEGVGEKLFF.

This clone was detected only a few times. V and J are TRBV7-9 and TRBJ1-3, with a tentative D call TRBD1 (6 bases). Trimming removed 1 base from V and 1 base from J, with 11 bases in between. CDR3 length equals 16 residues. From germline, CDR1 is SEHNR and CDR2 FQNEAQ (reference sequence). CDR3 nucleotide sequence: TGTGCCAGCAGCTTAGTCATTGGGACATCTGGAAACACCATATATTTT. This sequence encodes CASSLVIGTSGNTIYF.

The CDR3, as DNA: TGTGCCAGCAGCTTATCCGGACAGGGGACTGAAGCTTTCTTT. Its protein product is CASSLSGQGTEAFF. This sequence joins TRBV7-2 and TRBJ1-1, with TRBD1 matching over 9 bases. Looked up from germline, CDR1 is SGHTA and CDR2 is FQGNSA. J lost 5 bases, V lost 2 bases, and 3 bases had no gene match. The CDR3 extends over 14 amino acids. Based on the CDR3 plus reference TRBV7-2 and TRBJ1-1, the full variable domain is GAGVSQSPSNKVTEKGKDVELRCDPISGHTALYWYRQSLGQGLEFLIYFQGNSAPDKSGLPSDRFSAERTGGSVSTLTIQRTQQEDSAVYLCASSLSGQGTEAFFGQGTRLTVV.